The 2 T cell receptor beta chains below come from one sample, sequenced in a study of T cell repertoires in cytomegalovirus infection. For these receptors, no antigen is known. TCRdb reanalysed the reads using MiXCR and keeps one entry per CDR3 protein. The sample lists tens of thousands of distinct CDR3 sequences, 24% occurring once. Sequencing used CD8+ T cells from cultured PBMCs, obtained from culture after CMV antigen stimulation. These receptors all stem from a human donor in good health (CMV status not recorded). Some clones in this sample may be carry-over from other donors' samples.

This clonotype has more than one count but fewer than ten. V usage is TRBV15 and J usage is TRBJ2-7; D is perhaps TRBD1 (5 bases). Germline assignment: CDR1 LNHNV and CDR2 YYDKDF (reference sequence). This CDR3 is 18 amino acids long. Trimming removed 3 bases from V and 0 bases from J, with 21 bases in between. CDR3 bases: TGTGCCACCAGCAGCTTAGGTTGGGGCAGATCCCTCTCCTACGAGCAGTACTTC. It translates to CATSSLGWGRSLSYEQYF.

This clonotype was seen repeatedly, ten times or more. The CDR3 nucleotides are TGTGCCAGCAGTGAGCTAGACTTGGTAGATACGCAGTATTTT. As protein: CASSELDLVDTQYF. This sequence joins TRBV25-1 and TRBJ2-3; D is ambiguous. Germline assignment: CDR1 MGHDK and CDR2 SYGVNS. This CDR3 spans 14 amino acids. Trimming cost V 3 bases and J 5 bases, with 12 bases left between them.